This T cell receptor (beta chain) was retrieved from a study of blood T cell repertoires in COVID-19. At the level of the study: Nucleic acid was either cDNA or gDNA, and it came from T cells, B-cell-depleted T cells, or PBMCs.

V lost 1 base, J lost 6 bases, and 16 bases lay in between. CDR3 length: 15 residues. Germline V gives CDR1 LGHNA, CDR2 YSLEER. In the source study's methods: Researchers report that nucleated cell counts were estimated from reference gene primer amplification. Here immunoSEQ multiplex PCR was the method, and the copy in TCRdb shows in-frame clones only, minus some. That table furnishes V, J and clone size, whereas the DNA furnished D and trimming. Of about 94,000 clones in the sample, around 67% were seen once. One Seattle source followed patients from active infection through their disease course. The chain uses TRBV4-3 and TRBJ2-7, with D perhaps matching TRBD2 (5 bases). The source material was peripheral blood. The TCR comes from a man between 65 and 85 years old with COVID-19, enrolled during active disease. The CDR3 here is CASSQAYGNLREQYF. For the CDR3, the DNA is TGCGCCAGCAGCCAAGCGTACGGGAATCTCCGCGAGCAGTACTTC.